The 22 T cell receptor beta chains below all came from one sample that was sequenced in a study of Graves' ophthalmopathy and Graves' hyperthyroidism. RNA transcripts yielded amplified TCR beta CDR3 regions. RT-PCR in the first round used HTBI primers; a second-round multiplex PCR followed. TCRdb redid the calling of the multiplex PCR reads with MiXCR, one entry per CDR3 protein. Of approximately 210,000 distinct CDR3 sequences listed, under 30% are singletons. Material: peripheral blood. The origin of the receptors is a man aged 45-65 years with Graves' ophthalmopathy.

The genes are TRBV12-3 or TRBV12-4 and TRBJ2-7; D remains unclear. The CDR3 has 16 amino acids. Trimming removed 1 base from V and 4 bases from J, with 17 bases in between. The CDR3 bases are TGTGCCAGCAGTTTAGGTAGGCCGGCGTTGGGGTACGAGCAGTACTTC. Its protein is CASSLGRPALGYEQYF.

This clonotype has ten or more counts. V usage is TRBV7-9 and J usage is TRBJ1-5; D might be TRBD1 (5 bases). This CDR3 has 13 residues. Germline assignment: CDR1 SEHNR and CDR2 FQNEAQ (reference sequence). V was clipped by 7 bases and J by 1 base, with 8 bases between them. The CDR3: CASMRDSNQPQHF. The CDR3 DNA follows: TGTGCCAGCATGAGGGACAGCAATCAGCCCCAGCATTTT.

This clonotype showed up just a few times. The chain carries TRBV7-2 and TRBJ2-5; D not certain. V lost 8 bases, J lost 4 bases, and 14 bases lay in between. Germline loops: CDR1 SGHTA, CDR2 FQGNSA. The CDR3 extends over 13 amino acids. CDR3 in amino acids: CASRPPVVETQYF. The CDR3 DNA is TGTGCCAGCCGGCCCCCCGTGGTAGAGACCCAGTACTTC. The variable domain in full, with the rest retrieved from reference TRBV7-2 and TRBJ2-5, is GAGVSQSPSNKVTEKGKDVELRCDPISGHTALYWYRQSLGQGLEFLIYFQGNSAPDKSGLPSDRFSAERTGGSVSTLTIQRTQQEDSAVYLCASRPPVVETQYFGPGTRLLVL.

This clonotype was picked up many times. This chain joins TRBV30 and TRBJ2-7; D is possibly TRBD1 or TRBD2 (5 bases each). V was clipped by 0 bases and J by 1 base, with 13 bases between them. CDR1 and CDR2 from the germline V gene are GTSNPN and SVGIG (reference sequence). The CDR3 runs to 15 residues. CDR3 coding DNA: TGTGCCTGGAGTGTGAGAGGGGCGCGTTCCTACGAGCAGTACTTC. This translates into CAWSVRGARSYEQYF.

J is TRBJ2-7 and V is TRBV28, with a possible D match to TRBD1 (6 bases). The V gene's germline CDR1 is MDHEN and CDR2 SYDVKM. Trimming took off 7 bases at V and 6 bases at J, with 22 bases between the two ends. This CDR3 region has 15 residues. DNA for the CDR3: TGTGCCAGCAACCCTGGGGACAAGGGGCCCTCCGAGCAGTACTTC. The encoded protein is CASNPGDKGPSEQYF.

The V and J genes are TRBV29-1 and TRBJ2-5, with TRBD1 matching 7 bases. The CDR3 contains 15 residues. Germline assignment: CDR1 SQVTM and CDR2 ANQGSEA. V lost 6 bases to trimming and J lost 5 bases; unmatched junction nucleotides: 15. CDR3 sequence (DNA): TGCAGCGTGTCCCCGACAGGGTCGGAAGTCGAGACCCAGTACTTC. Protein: CSVSPTGSEVETQYF.

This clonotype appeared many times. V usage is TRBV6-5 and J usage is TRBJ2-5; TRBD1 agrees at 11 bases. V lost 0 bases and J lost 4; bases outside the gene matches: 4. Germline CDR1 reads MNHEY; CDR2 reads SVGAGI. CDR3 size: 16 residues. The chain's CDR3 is CASSYSGTGGRETQYF. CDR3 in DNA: TGTGCCAGCAGTTACTCGGGGACAGGGGGGAGAGAGACCCAGTACTTC.

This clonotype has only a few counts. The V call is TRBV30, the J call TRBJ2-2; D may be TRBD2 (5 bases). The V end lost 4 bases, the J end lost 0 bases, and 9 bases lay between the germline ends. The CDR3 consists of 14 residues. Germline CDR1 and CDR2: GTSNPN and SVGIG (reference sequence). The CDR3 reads CAWKTGTNTGELFF. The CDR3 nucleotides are TGTGCCTGGAAAACCGGGACGAACACCGGGGAGCTGTTTTTT.

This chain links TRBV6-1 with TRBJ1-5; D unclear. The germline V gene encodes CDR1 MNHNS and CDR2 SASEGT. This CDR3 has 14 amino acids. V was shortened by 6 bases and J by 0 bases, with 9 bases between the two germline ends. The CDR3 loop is CASRDGYSNQPQHF. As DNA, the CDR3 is TGTGCCAGCAGAGACGGGTATAGCAATCAGCCCCAGCATTTT.

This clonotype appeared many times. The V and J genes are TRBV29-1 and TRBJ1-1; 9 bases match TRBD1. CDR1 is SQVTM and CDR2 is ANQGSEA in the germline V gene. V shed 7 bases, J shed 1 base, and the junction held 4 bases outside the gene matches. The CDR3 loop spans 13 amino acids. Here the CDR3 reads CSATGGRNTEAFF. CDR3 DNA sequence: TGCAGCGCTACAGGGGGCCGGAACACTGAAGCTTTCTTT.

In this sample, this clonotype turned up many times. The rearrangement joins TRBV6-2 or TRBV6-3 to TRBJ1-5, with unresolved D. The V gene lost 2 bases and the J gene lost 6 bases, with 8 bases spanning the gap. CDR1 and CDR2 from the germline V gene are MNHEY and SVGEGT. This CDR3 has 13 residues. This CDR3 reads CASSYGWSQPQHF. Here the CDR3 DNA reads TGTGCCAGCAGTTACGGTTGGAGTCAGCCCCAGCATTTT.

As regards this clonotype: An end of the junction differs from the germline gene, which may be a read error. The DNA of the CDR3 is TGTGCCAGCAGTCCTACGGCGGGGGGCCTCTCCTTCGAGCAGTACTTC. It translates to CASSPTAGGLSFEQYF. This chain joins TRBV12-3 or TRBV12-4 and TRBJ2-7; 8 positions agree with TRBD2. The CDR3 runs 16 residues.

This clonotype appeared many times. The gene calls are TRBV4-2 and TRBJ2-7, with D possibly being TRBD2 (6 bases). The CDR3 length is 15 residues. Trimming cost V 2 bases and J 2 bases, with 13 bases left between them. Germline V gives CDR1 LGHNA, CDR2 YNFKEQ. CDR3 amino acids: CASSQPGTSPYEQYF. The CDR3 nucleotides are TGTGCCAGCAGCCAACCTGGGACTTCCCCCTACGAGCAGTACTTC.

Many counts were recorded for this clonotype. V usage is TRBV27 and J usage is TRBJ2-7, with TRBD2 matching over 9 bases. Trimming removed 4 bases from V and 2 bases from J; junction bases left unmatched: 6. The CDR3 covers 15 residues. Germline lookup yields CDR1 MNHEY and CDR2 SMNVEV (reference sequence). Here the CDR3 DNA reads TGTGCCAGCAGTTCATTAGCGGGAGACCCCTACGAGCAGTACTTC. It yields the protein CASSSLAGDPYEQYF.

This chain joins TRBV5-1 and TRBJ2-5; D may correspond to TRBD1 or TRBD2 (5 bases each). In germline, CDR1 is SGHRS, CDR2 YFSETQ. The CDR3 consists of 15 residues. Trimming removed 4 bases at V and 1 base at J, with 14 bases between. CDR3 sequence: CASSGTGRSQETQYF. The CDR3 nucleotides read TGCGCCAGCAGCGGGACGGGACGGAGCCAAGAGACCCAGTACTTC.

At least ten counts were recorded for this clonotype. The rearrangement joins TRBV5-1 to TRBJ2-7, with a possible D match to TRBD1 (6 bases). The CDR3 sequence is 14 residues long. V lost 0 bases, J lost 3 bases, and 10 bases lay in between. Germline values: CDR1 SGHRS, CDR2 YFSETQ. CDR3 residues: CASSLEGHHYEQYF. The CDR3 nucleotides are TGCGCCAGCAGCTTGGAGGGACACCACTACGAGCAGTACTTC. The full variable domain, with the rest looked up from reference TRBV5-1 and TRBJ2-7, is KAGVTQTPRYLIKTRGQQVTLSCSPISGHRSVSWYQQTPGQGLQFLFEYFSETQRNKGNFPGRFSGRQFSNSRSEMNVSTLELGDSALYLCASSLEGHHYEQYFGPGTRLTVT.

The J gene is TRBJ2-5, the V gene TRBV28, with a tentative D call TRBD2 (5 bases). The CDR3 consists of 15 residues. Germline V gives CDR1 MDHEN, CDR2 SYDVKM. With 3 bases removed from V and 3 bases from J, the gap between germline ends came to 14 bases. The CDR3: CASSFRRVVEETQYF. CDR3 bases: TGTGCCAGCAGTTTTCGGCGGGTGGTCGAAGAGACCCAGTACTTC.

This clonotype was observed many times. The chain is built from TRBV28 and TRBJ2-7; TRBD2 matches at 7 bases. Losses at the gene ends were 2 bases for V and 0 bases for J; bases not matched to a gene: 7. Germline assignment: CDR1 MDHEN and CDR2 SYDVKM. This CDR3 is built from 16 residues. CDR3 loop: CASSLPLAQSSYEQYF. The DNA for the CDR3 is TGTGCCAGCAGTTTACCACTAGCGCAAAGCTCCTACGAGCAGTACTTC.

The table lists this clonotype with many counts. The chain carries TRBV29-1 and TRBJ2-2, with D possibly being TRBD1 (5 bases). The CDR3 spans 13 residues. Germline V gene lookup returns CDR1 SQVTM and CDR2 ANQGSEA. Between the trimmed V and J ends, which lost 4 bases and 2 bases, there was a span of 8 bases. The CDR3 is CSVVGVNTGELFF. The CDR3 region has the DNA TGCAGCGTTGTAGGGGTCAACACCGGGGAGCTGTTTTTT.

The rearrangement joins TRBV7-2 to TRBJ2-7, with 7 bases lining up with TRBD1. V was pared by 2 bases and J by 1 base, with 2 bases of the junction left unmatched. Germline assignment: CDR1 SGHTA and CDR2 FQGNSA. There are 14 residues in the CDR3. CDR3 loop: CASSLIRGSYEQYF. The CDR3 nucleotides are TGTGCCAGCAGCTTAATCAGGGGGTCCTACGAGCAGTACTTC.

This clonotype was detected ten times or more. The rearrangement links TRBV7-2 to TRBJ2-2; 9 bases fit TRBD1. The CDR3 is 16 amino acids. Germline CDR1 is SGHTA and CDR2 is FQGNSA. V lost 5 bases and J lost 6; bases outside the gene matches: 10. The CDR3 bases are TGTGCCAGCAGCACCAGGACAGGGGTTTATTCCGGGGAGCTGTTTTTT. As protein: CASSTRTGVYSGELFF.

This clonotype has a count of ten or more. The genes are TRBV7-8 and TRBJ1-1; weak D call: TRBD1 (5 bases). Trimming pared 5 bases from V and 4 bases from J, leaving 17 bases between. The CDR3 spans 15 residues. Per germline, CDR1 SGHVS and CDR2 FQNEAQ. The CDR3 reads CASSAGPPGSTEAFF. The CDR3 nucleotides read TGTGCCAGCAGCGCGGGACCCCCCGGGAGCACTGAAGCTTTCTTT.